A single sample is the source of the 9 T cell receptor beta chains below, sequenced in a study of blood T cell repertoires in COVID-19. Profiling relied on immunoSEQ multiplex PCR, and the TCRdb table lists in-frame clones only, not all of them. The data show hundreds of thousands of clones, with 88% seen just once and over 1.3% held by the top ten. What was sequenced was peripheral blood. These receptors originate from a man older than 75 with acute or convalescent COVID-19.

The genes are TRBV3-1 (or the pseudogene TRBV3-2) and TRBJ1-4, with TRBD1 identical over 7 bases. V was pared by 4 bases and J by 5 bases, with 10 bases of the junction left unmatched. The germline gives CDR1 LGHDT, CDR2 YNNKEL (reference sequence). There are 16 residues in the CDR3. This CDR3 is CASSLQWDRFNEKLFF. The DNA of the CDR3 is TGTGCCAGCAGCCTACAATGGGACAGATTCAATGAAAAACTGTTTTTT.

The J gene is TRBJ2-5, the V gene TRBV27; D perhaps matches TRBD2 (6 bases). The V end was cut by 3 bases, the J end by 3 bases, with 11 bases between. Germline assignment: CDR1 MNHEY and CDR2 SMNVEV (reference sequence). CDR3 length equals 14 residues. CDR3 in amino acids: CASSFLAQKETQYF. In DNA form, the CDR3 reads TGTGCCAGCAGTTTCCTAGCGCAGAAAGAGACCCAGTACTTC.

The chain employs TRBV7-3 and TRBJ2-3; TRBD2 aligns across 11 bases. Germline V gene lookup returns CDR1 SGHTA and CDR2 FQGTGA. This CDR3 is 17 amino acids long. The J segment lost 2 bases and the V segment lost 5 bases, leaving 9 bases of the junction unmatched. The CDR3 nucleotides read TGTGCCAGCAGCAGGGGGGTAGCGGGAGGGTACACAGATACGCAGTATTTT. Residues: CASSRGVAGGYTDTQYF.

The chain uses TRBV19 and TRBJ1-5; perhaps TRBD1 as D (6 bases). CDR1 LNHDA and CDR2 SQIVND come from the germline V gene (reference sequence). Between the trimmed V and J ends, which lost 5 bases and 3 bases, there was a span of 14 bases. The CDR3 sequence is 15 residues long. The CDR3 protein is CASSLAQGINQPQHF. The CDR3, as DNA: TGTGCCAGTAGTCTCGCACAGGGCATCAATCAGCCCCAGCATTTT.

V gene TRBV11-2 combines with J gene TRBJ1-2; D is uncertain. Trimming cost V 0 bases and J 0 bases, with 8 bases left between them. The CDR3 length is 15 residues. In germline, CDR1 is SGHAT, CDR2 FQNNGV. This CDR3 reads CASSLDRVANYGYTF. CDR3 sequence (DNA): TGTGCCAGCAGCTTAGATCGAGTAGCTAACTATGGCTACACCTTC.

V and J are TRBV7-9 and TRBJ2-1; D might be TRBD2 (6 bases). CDR3 length equals 14 residues. The V gene's germline CDR1 is SEHNR and CDR2 FQNEAQ (reference sequence). The ends were cut back, 0 bases at V and 10 bases at J, with 13 bases in the middle. The CDR3 bases are TGTGCCAGCAGCTTAGCGGGGCGGGGATTGGAGCAGTTCTTC. This gives the protein CASSLAGRGLEQFF.

This sequence joins TRBV14 and TRBJ1-1, with 8 bases that match TRBD1. This CDR3 contains 14 residues. Losses at the gene ends were 3 bases for V and 5 bases for J; bases not matched to a gene: 5. The germline V gene has CDR1 SGHDN and CDR2 FVKESK. As DNA, the CDR3 is TGTGCCAGCAGCCAGATACAGGGGGGGACTGAAGCTTTCTTT. It specifies CASSQIQGGTEAFF.

CDR3 region: CASSSSSFTGHTETQYF. The CDR3 nucleotides are TGTGCCAGCAGCTCCAGCTCTTTTACAGGGCATACAGAGACCCAGTACTTC. The chain has TRBV3-1 (or the pseudogene TRBV3-2) and TRBJ2-5, with D perhaps matching TRBD1 (6 bases). The CDR3 loop spans 17 amino acids. Trimming removed 5 bases at V and 4 bases at J, with 23 bases between. The germline gives CDR1 LGHDT, CDR2 YNNKEL (reference sequence).

The J gene is TRBJ2-7, the V gene TRBV5-8, with TRBD2 identical over 12 bases. The CDR3 runs 15 residues. Germline assignment: CDR1 SGHTS and CDR2 YDEGEE. Trimming removed 5 bases from V and 2 bases from J; junction bases left unmatched: 5. CDR3 residues: CASRFGLAGTYEQYF. CDR3 nucleotide sequence: TGTGCCAGCAGATTTGGACTAGCGGGGACCTACGAGCAGTACTTC.